The 20 T cell receptor beta chains presented below share a single source sample, sequenced in a study of blood T cell repertoires in COVID-19. Sequenced by immunoSEQ multiplex PCR; TCRdb stores in-frame clones only, minus some. The sample carries about 110,000 clones, over 70% recorded once. Source material: peripheral blood. Source of these receptors: a woman between 70 and 85 years old with acute or convalescent COVID-19.

This clone was seen once. The rearrangement joins TRBV6-6 to TRBJ1-5; D is uncertain. CDR1 and CDR2 (germline): MNHNY, SVGAGI (reference sequence). The CDR3 loop spans 14 amino acids. V shed 8 bases and J shed 4 bases, with 15 bases lying between them. The DNA of the CDR3 is TGTGCCAGCCAGCCCGGCCTAGTAAATCAGCCCCAGCATTTT. It is translated as CASQPGLVNQPQHF.

The chain is built from TRBV9 and TRBJ2-3; TRBD2 matches at 12 bases. After removal of 4 bases from V and 1 base from J, the junction contained 4 bases not matched to a gene. Germline CDR1 is SGDLS and CDR2 is YYNGEE. This CDR3 comprises 16 residues. CDR3 residues: CASSTRLAGGTDTQYF. As DNA, the CDR3 is TGTGCCAGCAGCACCCGACTAGCGGGGGGCACAGATACGCAGTATTTT.

The chain has TRBV7-8 and TRBJ2-5, with 10 bases aligning to TRBD2. After removal of 2 bases from V and 1 base from J, the junction contained 7 bases not matched to a gene. CDR1 is SGHVS, CDR2 FQNEAQ, per germline. The CDR3 spans 17 residues. Here the CDR3 DNA reads TGTGCCAGCAGCTTACCGCCGGGACTAGCGAGCCAAGAGACCCAGTACTTC. Translation gives CASSLPPGLASQETQYF. The full variable domain, its missing parts supplied by reference TRBV7-8 and TRBJ2-5, is GAGVSQSPRYKVAKRGQDVALRCDPISGHVSLFWYQQALGQGPEFLTYFQNEAQLDKSGLPSDRFFAERPEGSVSTLKIQRTQQEDSAVYLCASSLPPGLASQETQYFGPGTRLLVL.

The rearrangement uses TRBV27 and TRBJ2-6; D possibly corresponds to TRBD1 (5 bases). Germline CDR1 is MNHEY and CDR2 is SMNVEV (reference sequence). This CDR3 contains 14 residues. Between the trimmed V and J ends, which lost 2 bases and 4 bases, there was a span of 6 bases. CDR3 sequence: CASSLGAGANVLTF. In DNA, the CDR3 is TGTGCCAGCAGTTTAGGGGCGGGGGCCAACGTCCTGACTTTC.

This clone has more than one count but fewer than ten. V and J are TRBV4-1 and TRBJ1-2, with TRBD1 as a possible D gene (5 bases). CDR3 length: 11 amino acids. V gave up 3 bases and J gave up 9 bases, with 8 bases separating them. Germline V lookup: CDR1 MGHRA, CDR2 YSYEKL. As DNA, the CDR3 is TGCGCCAGCAGCCAGGGGGGACGCTACACCTTC. This sequence encodes CASSQGGRYTF.

The chain employs TRBV7-2 and TRBJ2-7; a possible D gene is TRBD1 (5 bases). CDR1 SGHTA and CDR2 FQGNSA come from the germline V gene. This CDR3 has 14 residues. V was cut by 1 base and J by 3 bases, with 10 bases left in between. The CDR3 loop reads CASSLVGQSYEQYF. The CDR3 DNA sequence: TGTGCCAGCAGCTTAGTGGGGCAGAGCTACGAGCAGTACTTC.

This sequence joins TRBV2 and TRBJ1-1; TRBD1 aligns across 7 bases. V shed 6 bases and J 6 bases; nucleotides not matched to a gene: 4. The CDR3 has 12 residues. CDR1 is SNHLY, CDR2 FYNNEI, per germline. CDR3 bases: TGTGCCAGCAGCCAGGGGGTCGCTGAAGCTTTCTTT. Translation gives CASSQGVAEAFF.

The rearrangement joins TRBV6-8 to TRBJ2-7, with TRBD2 matching 14 bases. With V trimmed by 9 bases and J by 6 bases, 7 bases remained unmatched. CDR3 length: 14 residues. Germline assignment: CDR1 MNHGY and CDR2 SAAAGT. For the CDR3, the DNA is TGTGCCAGTCCTAAGGGACTAGCGGGAGTCGAGCAGTACTTC. Residues: CASPKGLAGVEQYF.

The gene calls are TRBV5-1 and TRBJ2-3, with 7 bases aligning to TRBD1. V lost 3 bases, J lost 2 bases, and 6 bases stayed unmatched. CDR1 SGHRS and CDR2 YFSETQ come from the germline V gene. The CDR3 has 15 amino acids. The chain's CDR3 is CASSSGTVITDTQYF. DNA of the CDR3: TGCGCCAGCAGCTCGGGGACAGTAATCACAGATACGCAGTATTTT. Filled out from reference TRBV5-1 and TRBJ2-3, the complete variable domain reads KAGVTQTPRYLIKTRGQQVTLSCSPISGHRSVSWYQQTPGQGLQFLFEYFSETQRNKGNFPGRFSGRQFSNSRSEMNVSTLELGDSALYLCASSSGTVITDTQYFGPGTRLTVL.

The chain is built from TRBV6-4 and TRBJ2-1, with TRBD1 matching over 7 bases. Per germline, CDR1 MRHNA and CDR2 SNTAGT. V was pared by 11 bases and J by 4 bases, with 8 bases of the junction left unmatched. The CDR3 is made up of 13 amino acids. The CDR3 region has the DNA TGTGCCGGAACCGGGACAGATTACAATGAGCAGTTCTTC. Translating it yields CAGTGTDYNEQFF.

The V gene is TRBV5-6, the J gene TRBJ1-5; 9 nucleotides line up with TRBD1. The CDR3 is made up of 15 amino acids. V shed 4 bases and J 6 bases; nucleotides not matched to a gene: 8. CDR1 is SGHDT, CDR2 YYEEEE, per germline. The CDR3 loop is CASSTLQGAGQPQHF. For the CDR3, the DNA is TGTGCCAGCAGCACCCTACAGGGGGCGGGTCAGCCCCAGCATTTT.

The chain carries TRBV5-1 and TRBJ1-1; no clear D. Germline V gene sequence: CDR1 SGHRS, CDR2 YFSETQ. This CDR3 comprises 14 residues. The V and J ends lost 0 bases and 0 bases respectively, with 6 bases between them. The CDR3 loop reads CASSLAVMNTEAFF. CDR3 DNA: TGCGCCAGCAGCTTGGCCGTTATGAACACTGAAGCTTTCTTT.

This clone was seen just once. The chain couples TRBV4-2 to TRBJ1-2, with TRBD1 matching over 7 bases. Germline V gene lookup returns CDR1 LGHNA and CDR2 YNFKEQ. The CDR3 consists of 13 residues. The V gene end was trimmed by 3 bases and the J gene end by 8 bases; junction bases not matched to a gene: 6. CDR3 sequence: CASSHRTGGGYTF. In DNA form, the CDR3 reads TGTGCCAGCAGCCACAGGACAGGCGGCGGCTACACCTTC.

This clone was detected only once. This chain links TRBV5-1 with TRBJ2-3; TRBD1 matches at 11 bases. This CDR3 spans 15 amino acids. Germline CDR1 is SGHRS and CDR2 is YFSETQ. V shed 7 bases and J 4 bases; nucleotides not matched to a gene: 8. The DNA for the CDR3 is TGCGCCAGCTCCTCGGGACAGGGGGGCGCAGATACGCAGTATTTT. Encoded protein: CASSSGQGGADTQYF.

The chain couples TRBV5-1 to TRBJ2-2; D is perhaps TRBD2 (6 bases). V lost 3 bases and J 3 bases, leaving 9 bases between the germline ends. The CDR3 has 14 amino acids. Germline values: CDR1 SGHRS, CDR2 YFSETQ. The DNA for the CDR3 is TGCGCCAGCAGCTGGGACTCCTACACCGGGGAGCTGTTTTTT. Its translation: CASSWDSYTGELFF. Based on the CDR3 plus reference TRBV5-1 and TRBJ2-2, the full variable domain is KAGVTQTPRYLIKTRGQQVTLSCSPISGHRSVSWYQQTPGQGLQFLFEYFSETQRNKGNFPGRFSGRQFSNSRSEMNVSTLELGDSALYLCASSWDSYTGELFFGEGSRLTVL.

The gene calls are TRBV7-2 and TRBJ1-5; D ambiguous. The CDR3 is 17 residues long. Germline V gene sequence: CDR1 SGHTA, CDR2 FQGNSA. The V end was cut by 1 base, the J end by 3 bases, with 16 bases between. The DNA for the CDR3 is TGTGCCAGCAGCTTAGGCTGGGGAGACGGGTTCAATCAGCCCCAGCATTTT. It specifies CASSLGWGDGFNQPQHF.

This clone was observed once. The chain recombines TRBV5-4 with TRBJ2-2, with 9 bases lining up with TRBD1. CDR1 SGHNT and CDR2 YYREEE come from the germline V gene (reference sequence). This CDR3 comprises 15 residues. Trimming at V came to 4 bases and at J to 6 bases, leaving 7 bases not matched to a gene. The CDR3 is CASSPGDRAAGELFF. DNA of the CDR3: TGTGCCAGCAGCCCCGGGGACAGGGCCGCCGGGGAGCTGTTTTTT.

Only a few counts were recorded for this clone. The rearrangement uses TRBV5-1 and TRBJ2-3; D is unresolved. Between the trimmed V and J ends, which lost 4 bases and 0 bases, there was a span of 18 bases. The CDR3 is made up of 17 amino acids. Looked up from germline, CDR1 is SGHRS and CDR2 is YFSETQ. The DNA for the CDR3 is TGCGCCAGCAGCCGACGCTTCGACTTGACTAGCACAGATACGCAGTATTTT. Its translation: CASSRRFDLTSTDTQYF.

V usage is TRBV3-1 (or the pseudogene TRBV3-2) and J usage is TRBJ2-7; TRBD2 matches at 9 bases. From germline, CDR1 is LGHDT and CDR2 YNNKEL (reference sequence). This CDR3 is built from 18 residues. The ends lost 1 base at V and 5 bases at J; junction bases unmatched: 15. In nucleotides, the CDR3 is TGTGCCAGCAGCCAAGGTAGAATAGCGGGGGCCGTACCCCACGAGCAGTACTTC. It yields the protein CASSQGRIAGAVPHEQYF.

The chain employs TRBV5-4 and TRBJ1-1; 8 bases are a match to TRBD1. V lost 2 bases, J lost 8 bases, and 11 bases stayed unmatched. Germline lookup yields CDR1 SGHNT and CDR2 YYREEE (reference sequence). The CDR3 is made up of 15 amino acids. The CDR3 reads CASSLIGRGRGEAFF. The CDR3 DNA reads TGTGCCAGCAGCTTAATAGGCAGGGGGCGAGGGGAAGCTTTCTTT.